Listed here are 12 T cell receptor beta chains from one sample, sequenced in a study of blood T cell repertoires in COVID-19. Produced via immunoSEQ multiplex PCR; TCRdb's table is partial and in-frame only. The sample holds roughly 100,000 clones, more than 75% seen once. The specimen was peripheral blood. These receptor sequences come from a man aged 45 to 65 with active or convalescent COVID-19.

V gene TRBV7-2 combines with J gene TRBJ2-7; TRBD2 is a possible D gene (5 bases). Germline CDR1 is SGHTA and CDR2 is FQGNSA. There are 15 residues in the CDR3. Trimming cost V 1 base and J 0 bases, with 10 bases left between them. CDR3 in amino acids: CASSLGAAFSYEQYF. The DNA for the CDR3 is TGTGCCAGCAGCTTAGGAGCGGCGTTCTCCTACGAGCAGTACTTC. The full variable domain, in which reference TRBV7-2 and TRBJ2-7 provide the parts outside the CDR3, is GAGVSQSPSNKVTEKGKDVELRCDPISGHTALYWYRQSLGQGLEFLIYFQGNSAPDKSGLPSDRFSAERTGGSVSTLTIQRTQQEDSAVYLCASSLGAAFSYEQYFGPGTRLTVT.

V and J are TRBV5-1 and TRBJ1-6; D is unclear. The germline gives CDR1 SGHRS, CDR2 YFSETQ. V lost 7 bases and J 4 bases, leaving 12 bases between the germline ends. This CDR3 comprises 14 residues. The CDR3 protein is CASRLGGYNSPLHF. For the CDR3, the DNA is TGCGCCAGCCGCCTGGGAGGGTATAATTCACCCCTCCACTTT.

The chain combines TRBV7-9 with TRBJ1-4; D possibly corresponds to TRBD1 (6 bases). The CDR3 is 14 residues long. Germline CDR1 is SEHNR and CDR2 is FQNEAQ (reference sequence). V was clipped by 2 bases and J by 6 bases, with 10 bases between them. DNA for the CDR3: TGTGCCAGCAGCTTACAGGCAGGGGATGAAAAACTGTTTTTT. Translating gives CASSLQAGDEKLFF.

The chain employs TRBV5-1 and TRBJ2-1, with TRBD2 matching over 11 bases. Trimming cost V 4 bases and J 5 bases; bases outside gene matches: 5. The germline V gene has CDR1 SGHRS and CDR2 YFSETQ. The CDR3 extends over 15 amino acids. In DNA, the CDR3 is TGCGCCAGCAGCACTAGCGGGGGAGAGAACAATGAGCAGTTCTTC. This sequence encodes CASSTSGGENNEQFF.

The sample holds a few counts of this clone. The V gene is TRBV28, the J gene TRBJ2-3, with no clear D. Germline V gives CDR1 MDHEN, CDR2 SYDVKM. This CDR3 is 13 amino acids long. Trimming shortened V by 3 bases and J by 6 bases, and 10 bases separated the two germline ends. Here the CDR3 reads CASSFIPEDTQYF. The CDR3 DNA follows: TGTGCCAGCAGTTTCATCCCGGAGGATACGCAGTATTTT.

A single count supports this clone. The rearrangement uses TRBV11-3 and TRBJ1-1; no definite D call. CDR3 length equals 15 residues. The germline gives CDR1 SGHNT, CDR2 YENEEA. V was pared by 2 bases and J by 0 bases, with 10 bases between. The CDR3 bases are TGTGCCAGCAGCTTAAGTTCCGGGATGAACACTGAAGCTTTCTTT. Protein sequence: CASSLSSGMNTEAFF. Based on the CDR3 plus reference TRBV11-3 and TRBJ1-1, the full variable domain is EAGVVQSPRYKIIEKKQPVAFWCNPISGHNTLYWYLQNLGQGPELLIRYENEEAVDDSQLPKDRFSAERLKGVDSTLKIQPAELGDSAVYLCASSLSSGMNTEAFFGQGTRLTVV.

This chain joins TRBV7-5 and TRBJ2-2; the table gives TRBD2 as D, unverified against the DNA. TRBV7-5 is a documented pseudogene. The length of the CDR3 is 14 residues. The CDR3 region has the DNA TGTGTCAGAAGCTTATCCCCGGACACCGGGGAGCTGTTTTTT. Translation: CVRSLSPDTGELFF.

The chain has TRBV19 and TRBJ1-1; 7 nucleotides match TRBD1. Germline lookup yields CDR1 LNHDA and CDR2 SQIVND (reference sequence). This CDR3 comprises 14 residues. After removal of 2 bases from V and 0 bases from J, the junction contained 0 bases not matched to a gene. In nucleotides, the CDR3 is TGTGCCAGTAGTATAACAGGGGTGAACACTGAAGCTTTCTTT. Its protein is CASSITGVNTEAFF.

The chain links TRBV19 to TRBJ2-4, with 14 bases fitting TRBD2. V lost 5 bases to trimming and J lost 3 bases; unmatched junction nucleotides: 12. Germline values: CDR1 LNHDA, CDR2 SQIVND (reference sequence). The length of the CDR3 is 19 residues. The CDR3 coding sequence is TGTGCCAGTAGTCCTCGACTAGCGGGGGGGTCCTTGGTCAAAAACATTCAGTACTTC. It is translated as CASSPRLAGGSLVKNIQYF.

The CDR3 here is CASTLRQGAGNEQFF. The CDR3 nucleotides read TGTGCCAGCACCCTGAGACAGGGTGCGGGCAATGAGCAGTTCTTC. The gene calls are TRBV7-6 and TRBJ2-1; TRBD1 aligns across 7 bases. The CDR3 runs to 15 residues. In germline, CDR1 is SGHVS, CDR2 FNYEAQ. The ends lost 7 bases at V and 6 bases at J; junction bases unmatched: 12.

The chain has TRBV21-1 and TRBJ1-5; the D call in the table, TRBD1, was not verified against the DNA. TRBV21-1 is flagged as a pseudogene. CDR3 length equals 15 residues. The CDR3 nucleotides read TGTGCCAGCAGCAAAGTGCGGACACCTTATCAGCCCCAGCATTTT. Translating it yields CASSKVRTPYQPQHF.

V usage is TRBV7-2 and J usage is TRBJ2-7, with D possibly being TRBD1 (7 bases). V was clipped by 0 bases and J by 1 base, with 10 bases between them. The CDR3 runs to 15 residues. CDR1 and CDR2 from the germline V gene are SGHTA and FQGNSA. Here the CDR3 reads CASSLAAGGSYEQYV. The CDR3 nucleotides read TGTGCCAGCAGCTTAGCGGCAGGGGGGTCCTACGAGCAGTACGTC.